Sequencing of this T cell receptor beta chain was carried out in a study of control samples from healthy donors and cancer patients. Per the germline V gene, CDR1 is SQVTM and CDR2 is ANQGSEA. V lost 5 bases, J lost 3 bases, and 17 bases lay in between. The CDR3 has 14 residues. Profiled with immunoSEQ multiplex PCR; TCRdb holds only in-frame clones, not every one. The sample consists of some 40,000 clones, around 94% of them appearing once. This clonotype originated in a man in his 60s in good health. Material: blood. The rearrangement joins TRBV29-1 to TRBJ2-7; D could derive from TRBD1 or TRBD2 (5 bases each). In DNA form, the CDR3 reads TGCAGCGTTTGGGGTGGGGCGGGCCTCTACGAGCAGTACTTC. Amino acid sequence: CSVWGGAGLYEQYF.